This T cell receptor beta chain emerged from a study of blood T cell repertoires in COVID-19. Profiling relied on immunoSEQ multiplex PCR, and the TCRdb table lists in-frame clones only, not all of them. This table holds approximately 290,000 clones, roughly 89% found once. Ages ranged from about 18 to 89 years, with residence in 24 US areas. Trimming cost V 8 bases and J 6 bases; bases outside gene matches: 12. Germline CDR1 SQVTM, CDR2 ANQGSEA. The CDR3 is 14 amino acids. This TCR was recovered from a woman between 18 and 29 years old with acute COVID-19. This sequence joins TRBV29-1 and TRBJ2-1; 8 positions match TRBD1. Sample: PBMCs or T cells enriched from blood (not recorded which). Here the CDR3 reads CSSQGESTFNEQFF. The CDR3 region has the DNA TGCAGCTCACAGGGGGAGAGCACCTTCAATGAGCAGTTCTTC.